This T cell receptor (beta chain) was sequenced for a study of monozygotic twins with inflammatory bowel disease. TCR libraries were prepared from 3,000 to 4,500 ng total RNA each. Reanalyzing the 5' RACE reads, TCRdb keeps one entry per CDR3 protein, without DNA. The ten top clones account for 1.5% to 2%, within a sample of a few hundred thousand distinct CDR3 sequences. This CDR3 region has 16 residues. Germline values: CDR1 KGHSH, CDR2 LQKENI. Material: blood. This clonotype was sampled from a human donor with ulcerative colitis or Crohn's disease, or a healthy co-twin of an affected twin (not recorded which). This chain connects TRBV18 to TRBJ1-1. The CDR3 sequence: CASSSGFGRRNTEAFF. The full variable domain, rest sourced from reference TRBV18 and TRBJ1-1, is NAGVMQNPRHLVRRRGQEARLRCSPMKGHSHVYWYRQLPEEGLKFMVYLQKENIIDESGMPKERFSAEFPKEGPSILRIQQVVRGDSAAYFCASSSGFGRRNTEAFFGQGTRLTVV.